This is a list of T cell receptor beta chains from one sample in a study of blood T cells in healthy people across ages. A single record per CDR3 protein comes from TCRdb applying MiXCR to the 5' RACE reads. Of about 730,000 distinct CDR3 sequences in the sample, roughly 45% are singletons; the top ten hold 20% to 25%. The specimen was blood. These receptors were obtained from a woman aged 55-75 years in good health. CDR3s leave out the opening cysteine and the closing phenylalanine or tryptophan. D genes are given only for firm matches.

j_call | cdr3_length | v_call | d_call | cdr3_aa
TRBJ2-1 | 8 | TRBV29-1 | . | SVDSQKQF
TRBJ2-7 | 14 | TRBV13 | TRBD2 | ASSLDLPRAGVEQY
TRBJ2-1 | 13 | TRBV6-1 | TRBD2 | ASRAGLADYNEQF
TRBJ2-7 | 12 | TRBV5-5 | . | ASRIGTGPYEQY
TRBJ1-5 | 12 | TRBV25-1 | TRBD1 | ASSGTGVIWPQH
TRBJ2-5 | 15 | TRBV5-1 | TRBD1 | ASSLRPRQGDRETQY
TRBJ2-1 | 13 | TRBV11-2 | . | ASSFSGVSSNEQF
TRBJ2-1 | 11 | TRBV10-3 | . | AISESSGNEQF
. | 11 | TRBV27 | . | ASSTGTQSEQY
TRBJ1-1 | 13 | TRBV5-1 | . | ASSLTPNMNTEAF
TRBJ1-1 | 12 | TRBV5-1 | . | ASSLDPGGSEAF
TRBJ2-3 | 12 | TRBV10-3 | . | AISDRQLEDTQY
TRBJ2-5 | 13 | TRBV10-1 | TRBD1 | ASSESTGAPETQY
TRBJ1-4 | 13 | TRBV7-9 | . | ASSFRGGTNEKLF
TRBJ2-3 | 12 | TRBV4-2 | . | ASSQAVGVDTQY
. | 13 | TRBV3-1 | TRBD2 | ASSQEIREGGEQY
TRBJ2-7 | 12 | TRBV5-1 | . | ASSGWDSSYEQY
TRBJ2-1 | 13 | TRBV12-3/TRBV12-4 | . | ASSSGGVGRYEQF
TRBJ2-1 | 14 | TRBV5-1 | . | ASSLGQRGQNNEQF
TRBJ1-4 | 13 | TRBV2 | . | ASSEAPNVGEKLF
TRBJ1-2 | 16 | TRBV3-1 | TRBD1 | ASSQGSEDRGFRGGYT
TRBJ1-1 | 13 | TRBV9 | . | ASSSQGTANTEAF
TRBJ1-6 | 12 | TRBV27 | . | ASRQVLINSPLH
TRBJ2-3 | 15 | TRBV6-6 | . | ASSYSSEGGRTDTQY
TRBJ1-2 | 11 | TRBV28 | . | ASREGASNGYT
TRBJ1-2 | 14 | TRBV5-1 | . | ASSLIGDPDSYGYT
TRBJ2-5 | 13 | TRBV10-3 | . | AISERADEQETQY
TRBJ1-1 | 11 | TRBV3-1 | . | ASSAGPGEKAF
TRBJ2-1 | 13 | TRBV15 | TRBD2 | ATSRVWAGGNEQF
TRBJ2-2 | 14 | TRBV4-3 | . | ASSQDLLGGTGELF
TRBJ1-2 | 14 | TRBV7-9 | TRBD1 | ASSQRSGQGRGGYT
TRBJ2-5 | 13 | TRBV20-1 | . | SARAAGRGLNEQY
TRBJ2-5 | 13 | TRBV4-3 | . | ASSQDRHGRETQY
TRBJ2-1 | 14 | TRBV7-3 | TRBD2 | ASSSKWTSGSDEQF
TRBJ1-2 | 13 | TRBV4-2 | . | ASSQDEAGPYGYT
TRBJ1-1 | 12 | TRBV28 | . | ASSLSIRNTEAF
TRBJ2-5 | 15 | TRBV9 | TRBD2 | ASSVSSGTSGDQTQY
TRBJ2-7 | 12 | TRBV14 | . | ASSQVMGNYEQY
TRBJ2-7 | 13 | TRBV4-3 | TRBD1 | ASSQDRQGFYEQY
TRBJ2-7 | 12 | TRBV5-1 | . | ASRIGDYSYEQY
TRBJ1-6 | 10 | TRBV28 | . | ASLGPDSPLH
TRBJ2-5 | 13 | TRBV7-6 | TRBD2 | ASSSYEGRGETQY